This T cell receptor beta chain was retrieved from a study of cytomegalovirus exposure and HLA in healthy donors. Study details: A later analysis reported the 120 or so validation repertoires used the same platform as the approximately 660 first-cohort repertoires. Broader study findings: Investigators reported around 150 TCR beta chains as tied to cytomegalovirus. In vitro confirmation showed a few CMV-associated chains to be CMV antigen specific.

Germline CDR1 SGHNT, CDR2 YENEEA. V lost 5 bases to trimming and J lost 5 bases, with 9 bases between them. The CDR3 runs to 12 residues. The data were produced by immunoSEQ multiplex PCR, yet TCRdb's version contains in-frame clones alone and is incomplete. The sample lists about 110,000 clones, roughly 90% seen once, with around 2.1% in the top ten. In the case of this clone: Its antigen remains unidentified.

The chain links TRBV11-3 to TRBJ1-1; TRBD1 is a possible D gene (6 bases). This clonotype was obtained from a woman between 18 and 29 years old in good health and CMV-seronegative. Sequencing used PBMCs. The CDR3: CASSEGGTEAFF. The CDR3 region has the DNA TGTGCCAGCAGCGAGGGGGGGACTGAAGCTTTCTTT.